These T cell receptor beta chains were read from a single sample in a study of blood T cell repertoires in COVID-19. Profiling relied on immunoSEQ multiplex PCR, and the TCRdb table lists in-frame clones only, not all of them. Of 250,000 to 300,000 clones listed, approximately 85% are singletons. The specimen was peripheral blood. The receptors stem from a woman aged 70-85 years with acute or convalescent COVID-19. Each CDR3 is given without its conserved first and last residue.

TRBJ1-6 TRBV6-1 13 ASSDWRAGGSPLH
TRBJ2-1 TRBV5-1 13 ASSSFRELGNEQF
TRBJ2-7 TRBV18 14 ASSGTGTRRSGEQY
TRBJ2-5 TRBV28 13 ASSLAGQRQETQY
TRBJ2-3 TRBV3-1/TRBV3-2 15 ASSQRAGGFMGYTQY
TRBJ1-1 TRBV3-1/TRBV3-2 14 ASSQVRLEENTEAF
TRBJ1-6 TRBV9 12 ASSAQGRGSPLH
TRBJ2-3 TRBV5-1 10 ASSSPTDTQY
TRBJ1-1 TRBV6-5 10 ASGRGNTEAF
TRBJ2-5 TRBV19 11 ASSIGDRETQY
TRBJ2-2 TRBV4-1 13 ASTREGGNTGELF
TRBJ2-1 TRBV18 15 ASSPLWTGQFYNEQF
TRBJ2-3 TRBV6-5 13 ASSSNLAGTDTQY
TRBJ1-1 TRBV18 12 ASSPDRGPTEAF
TRBJ2-5 TRBV5-1 13 ASSAGLAFPETQY
TRBJ1-1 TRBV3-1/TRBV3-2 12 ASSQSEDQGEAF
TRBJ2-3 TRBV24-1 12 ATSDPRRADTQY
TRBJ1-2 TRBV5-1 13 ASSQQGRGVDGYT
TRBJ1-1 TRBV6-1 16 ASSAWTGDTRGRGGAF
TRBJ1-1 TRBV28 12 ASSLSNAYQGAF
TRBJ2-2 TRBV19 13 ASSSAGGNTGELF
TRBJ2-7 TRBV6-1 13 ASSEASRGRDEQY
TRBJ2-3 TRBV6-5 10 ASSQVKDTQY